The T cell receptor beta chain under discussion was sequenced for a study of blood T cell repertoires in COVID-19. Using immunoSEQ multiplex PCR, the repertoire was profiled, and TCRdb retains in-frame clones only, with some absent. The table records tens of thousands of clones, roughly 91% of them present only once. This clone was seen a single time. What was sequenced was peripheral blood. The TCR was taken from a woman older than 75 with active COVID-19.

The CDR3 loop is CASSYSLDSVKTQYF. DNA for the CDR3: TGTGCCAGCAGTTACTCCTTGGACAGCGTTAAGACCCAGTACTTC. The chain is built from TRBV6-5 and TRBJ2-5; weak D call: TRBD1 (6 bases). This CDR3 region has 15 residues. V dropped 0 bases and J dropped 6 bases, with 14 bases sitting between them. Germline assignment: CDR1 MNHEY and CDR2 SVGAGI.